What follows are 7 T cell receptor beta chains derived from one specimen sequenced in a study of a mutant IDH1 vaccine in newly diagnosed glioma. Time point meaning: week 35, safety follow-up. It was 300 ug of mutant IDH1 20-mer peptide that made up each vaccine dose, given with topical imiquimod. These receptors' targets are unknown. Repertoires were generated with immunoSEQ multiplex PCR, while TCRdb's copy carries only in-frame clones and drops some. The repertoire holds about 65,000 clones, with about four fifths as singletons. Specimen: PBMCs, collected from a glioma patient whose treatment included an IDH1 peptide vaccine. These receptors originate from a middle-aged man with glioma.

V is TRBV7-2 and J is TRBJ1-5; D unresolved. Germline V gene sequence: CDR1 SGHTA, CDR2 FQGNSA. The germline V and J ends were trimmed by 3 bases and 2 bases, with 11 bases remaining between them. The CDR3 length is 15 residues. CDR3 nucleotides: TGTGCCAGCAGCTTGTCCAATCAAGGCAATCAGCCCCAGCATTTT. Amino acid sequence: CASSLSNQGNQPQHF.

The chain is built from TRBV19 and TRBJ2-4; D is tentatively TRBD1 or TRBD2 (5 bases each). V was trimmed by 8 bases and J by 6 bases, leaving 17 bases between them. The CDR3 is made up of 14 amino acids. Germline loops: CDR1 LNHDA, CDR2 SQIVND (reference sequence). As DNA, the CDR3 is TGTGCCAGTCGGGACCGCCTTCGGGGAAACATTCAGTACTTC. Its translation is CASRDRLRGNIQYF.

The rearrangement links TRBV4-2 to TRBJ2-7, with 8 bases aligning to TRBD2. The CDR3 covers 15 residues. Germline-derived CDR1 and CDR2 are LGHNA and YNFKEQ. The V segment lost 4 bases and the J segment 3 bases; nucleotides outside the gene matches: 8. CDR3 sequence: CASSPIGGGSYEQYF. The CDR3 coding sequence is TGTGCCAGCAGCCCCATCGGGGGGGGCAGCTACGAGCAGTACTTC.

This chain uses TRBV7-8 with TRBJ2-3; D could derive from TRBD1 or TRBD2 (5 bases each). Trimming pared 8 bases from V and 2 bases from J, leaving 17 bases between. Germline CDR1 and CDR2: SGHVS and FQNEAQ. This CDR3 contains 15 residues. The CDR3 DNA sequence: TGTGCCAGCGGATGGGACGGACGAAACACAGATACGCAGTATTTT. Translating it yields CASGWDGRNTDTQYF.

This clone was picked up a small number of times. This chain uses TRBV11-2 with TRBJ2-3, with TRBD2 identical over 16 bases. The V and J ends lost 5 bases and 5 bases, in that order; junction bases with no gene match: 10. The germline V gene encodes CDR1 SGHAT and CDR2 FQNNGV. The CDR3 runs to 18 residues. The DNA of the CDR3 is TGTGCCAGCAGCCCCCTAGTGGGACTAGCGGGGGGGAAAGATACGCAGTATTTT. It yields the protein CASSPLVGLAGGKDTQYF. The full variable domain, completed using reference TRBV11-2 and TRBJ2-3, is EAGVAQSPRYKIIEKRQSVAFWCNPISGHATLYWYQQILGQGPKLLIQFQNNGVVDDSQLPKDRFSAERLKGVDSTLKIQPAKLEDSAVYLCASSPLVGLAGGKDTQYFGPGTRLTVL.

The chain couples TRBV7-8 to TRBJ2-5, with 9 bases identical to TRBD1. With V trimmed by 7 bases and J by 3 bases, 9 bases remained unmatched. This CDR3 has 15 amino acids. Germline V gene sequence: CDR1 SGHVS, CDR2 FQNEAQ. In nucleotides, the CDR3 is TGTGCCAGCACCACTTACAGGGGGCGAGAAGAGACCCAGTACTTC. Translating it yields CASTTYRGREETQYF.

This chain connects TRBV7-8 to TRBJ1-5; D uncertain. The germline gives CDR1 SGHVS, CDR2 FQNEAQ. The V end lost 1 base, the J end lost 4 bases, and 5 bases lay between the germline ends. The CDR3 is made up of 13 amino acids. CDR3 bases: TGTGCCAGCAGCTTAGTAGGGAATCAGCCCCAGCATTTT. Translating gives CASSLVGNQPQHF.